Here is one T cell receptor (beta chain) with its context. V lost 3 bases and J lost 0, with 13 bases in between. Germline CDR1 is SGHDT and CDR2 is YYEEEE. There are 15 residues in the CDR3. Clones were read by immunoSEQ multiplex PCR, and TCRdb kept only the in-frame ones, dropping some. The sample contains under 850,000 clones, approximately 90% of which appear only once. The sample belongs to a study of shared T cell receptors in the human thymus. These data also featured in a second study, about human thymus T cells. From that paper: Resections from corrective heart surgery provided thymus tissue. Thymic and blood repertoires appeared to display a bias in their usage of V and J genes.

The specimen sequenced was thymocytes. The receptor was derived from a boy under two years old with a congenital heart defect. The gene calls are TRBV5-6 and TRBJ2-7, with a possible D match to TRBD1 (6 bases). The CDR3 DNA reads as TGTGCCAGCAGCTGGTTAGGACAGAGCTCCTACGAGCAGTACTTC. It yields the protein CASSWLGQSSYEQYF.